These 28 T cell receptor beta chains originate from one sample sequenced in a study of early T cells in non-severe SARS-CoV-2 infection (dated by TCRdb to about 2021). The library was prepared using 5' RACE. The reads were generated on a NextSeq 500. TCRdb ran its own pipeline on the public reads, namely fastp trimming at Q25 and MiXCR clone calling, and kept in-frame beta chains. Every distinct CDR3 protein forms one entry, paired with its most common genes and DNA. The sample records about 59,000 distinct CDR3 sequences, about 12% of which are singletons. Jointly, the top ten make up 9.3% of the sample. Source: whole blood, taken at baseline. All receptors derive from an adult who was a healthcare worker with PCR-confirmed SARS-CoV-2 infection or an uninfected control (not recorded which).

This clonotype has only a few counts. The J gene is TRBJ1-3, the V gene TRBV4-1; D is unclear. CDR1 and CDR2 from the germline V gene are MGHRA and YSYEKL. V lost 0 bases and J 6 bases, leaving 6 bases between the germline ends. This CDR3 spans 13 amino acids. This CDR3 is CASSQDLLNTIYF. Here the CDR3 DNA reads TGCGCCAGCAGCCAAGATCTTCTAAACACCATATATTTT.

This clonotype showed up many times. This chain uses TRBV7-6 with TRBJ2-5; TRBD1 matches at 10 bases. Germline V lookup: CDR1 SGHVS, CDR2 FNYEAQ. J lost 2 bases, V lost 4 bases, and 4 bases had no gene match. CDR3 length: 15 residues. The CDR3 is CASSSGTGDQETQYF. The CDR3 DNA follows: TGTGCCAGCAGCTCAGGGACAGGGGATCAAGAGACCCAGTACTTC.

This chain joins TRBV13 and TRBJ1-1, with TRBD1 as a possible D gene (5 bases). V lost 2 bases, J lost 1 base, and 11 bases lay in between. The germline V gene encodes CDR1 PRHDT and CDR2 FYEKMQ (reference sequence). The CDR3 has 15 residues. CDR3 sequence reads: CASSLRQGWNTEAFF. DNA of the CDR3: TGTGCCAGCAGCTTAAGGCAGGGATGGAACACTGAAGCTTTCTTT. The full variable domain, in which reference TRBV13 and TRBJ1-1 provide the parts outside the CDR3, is AAGVIQSPRHLIKEKRETATLKCYPIPRHDTVYWYQQGPGQDPQFLISFYEKMQSDKGSIPDRFSAQQFSDYHSELNMSSLELGDSALYFCASSLRQGWNTEAFFGQGTRLTVV.

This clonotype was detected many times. The CDR3 region has the DNA TGTGCCAGCAGTGGACAGGGGGTAGCCAAAAACATTCAGTACTTC. Its translation: CASSGQGVAKNIQYF. The V gene is TRBV6-2 or TRBV6-3, the J gene TRBJ2-4, with TRBD1 matching 10 bases. V trimming: 5 bases; J trimming: 0 bases; junction bases outside the gene matches: 1. The CDR3 runs to 15 residues. Germline V CDR1 and CDR2: MNHEY, SVGEGT.

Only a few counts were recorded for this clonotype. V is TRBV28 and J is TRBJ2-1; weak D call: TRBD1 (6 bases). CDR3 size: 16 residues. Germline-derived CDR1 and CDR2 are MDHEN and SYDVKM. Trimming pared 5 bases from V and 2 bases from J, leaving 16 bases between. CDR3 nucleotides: TGTGCCAGCAGTCAGGGGAGCTCAGGCCCCTACAATGAGCAGTTCTTC. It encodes CASSQGSSGPYNEQFF.

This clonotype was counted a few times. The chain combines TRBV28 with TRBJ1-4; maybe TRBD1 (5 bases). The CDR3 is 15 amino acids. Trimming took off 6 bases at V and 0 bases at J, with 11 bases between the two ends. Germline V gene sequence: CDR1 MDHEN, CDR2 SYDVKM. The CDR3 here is CASRRQTATNEKLFF. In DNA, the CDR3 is TGTGCCAGCAGGCGACAGACTGCAACTAATGAAAAACTGTTTTTT.

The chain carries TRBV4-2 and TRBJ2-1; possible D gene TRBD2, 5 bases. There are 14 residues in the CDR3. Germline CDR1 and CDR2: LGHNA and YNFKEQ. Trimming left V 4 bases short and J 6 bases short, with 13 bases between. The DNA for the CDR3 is TGTGCCAGCAGCCCCGTTGGCGCGGGCAATGAGCAGTTCTTC. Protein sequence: CASSPVGAGNEQFF.

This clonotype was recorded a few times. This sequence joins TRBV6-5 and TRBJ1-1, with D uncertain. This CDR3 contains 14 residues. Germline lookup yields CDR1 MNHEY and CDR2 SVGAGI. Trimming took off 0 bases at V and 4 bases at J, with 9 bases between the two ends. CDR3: CASSYSRGSTEAFF. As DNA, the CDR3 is TGTGCCAGCAGTTACTCGAGAGGAAGCACTGAAGCTTTCTTT.

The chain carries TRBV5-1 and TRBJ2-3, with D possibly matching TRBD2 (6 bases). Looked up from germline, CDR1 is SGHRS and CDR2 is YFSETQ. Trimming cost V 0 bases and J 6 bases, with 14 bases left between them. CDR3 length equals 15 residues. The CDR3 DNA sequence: TGCGCCAGCAGCTTGGCCGGGGGAAGGGCGGATACGCAGTATTTT. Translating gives CASSLAGGRADTQYF.

The CDR3 here is CSAYRVRTGELFF. The CDR3 DNA sequence: TGCAGTGCTTACAGGGTTCGCACCGGGGAGCTGTTTTTT. J is TRBJ2-2 and V is TRBV20-1, with D possibly TRBD1 on 6 matching bases. The V end lost 5 bases, the J end lost 4 bases, and 11 bases lay between the germline ends. Germline V gives CDR1 DFQATT, CDR2 SNEGSKA (reference sequence). The CDR3 is 13 amino acids.

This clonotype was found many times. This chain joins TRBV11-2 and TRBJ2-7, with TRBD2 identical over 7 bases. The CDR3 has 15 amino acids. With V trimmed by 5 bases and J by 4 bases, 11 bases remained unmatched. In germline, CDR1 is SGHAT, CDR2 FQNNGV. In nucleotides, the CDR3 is TGTGCCAGCAGCCCGCTGCGGGAGTCGCTGTACGAGCAGTACTTC. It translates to CASSPLRESLYEQYF.

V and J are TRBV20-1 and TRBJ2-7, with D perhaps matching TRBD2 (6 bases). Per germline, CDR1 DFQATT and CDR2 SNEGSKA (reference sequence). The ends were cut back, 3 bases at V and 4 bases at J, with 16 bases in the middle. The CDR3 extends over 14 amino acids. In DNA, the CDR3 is TGCAGTGCTAGGTTCTCGGGGAGGCCTTACGAGCAGTACTTC. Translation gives CSARFSGRPYEQYF.

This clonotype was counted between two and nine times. The CDR3 region has the DNA TGTGCCATCAGTGAGTCGTCACAGAGCTATGGCTACACCTTC. Translating gives CAISESSQSYGYTF. The rearrangement uses TRBV10-3 and TRBJ1-2; D is undetermined. The V gene's germline CDR1 is ENHRY and CDR2 SYGVKD. This CDR3 is 14 amino acids long. V dropped 0 bases and J dropped 4 bases, with 9 bases sitting between them.

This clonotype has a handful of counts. CDR3 amino acids: CSARVPDRASYGYTF. The CDR3 coding sequence is TGCAGTGCTAGAGTTCCGGACAGGGCGAGCTATGGCTACACCTTC. The V and J genes are TRBV20-1 and TRBJ1-2; 8 positions match TRBD1. This CDR3 contains 15 residues. The ends lost 1 base at V and 4 bases at J; junction bases unmatched: 8. The germline V gene has CDR1 DFQATT and CDR2 SNEGSKA (reference sequence).

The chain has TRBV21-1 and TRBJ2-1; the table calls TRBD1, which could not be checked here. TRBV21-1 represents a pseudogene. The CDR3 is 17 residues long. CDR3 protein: CASSKRSRTLDWNEQFF. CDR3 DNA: TGTGCCAGCAGCAAAAGGAGCAGGACACTCGATTGGAATGAGCAGTTCTTC.

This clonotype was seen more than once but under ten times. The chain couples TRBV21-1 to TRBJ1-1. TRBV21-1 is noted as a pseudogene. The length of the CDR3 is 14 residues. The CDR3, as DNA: TGTGCCAGCAGCAAAGTTGGGGAATTGGCTGAAGCTTTCTTT. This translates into CASSKVGELAEAFF.

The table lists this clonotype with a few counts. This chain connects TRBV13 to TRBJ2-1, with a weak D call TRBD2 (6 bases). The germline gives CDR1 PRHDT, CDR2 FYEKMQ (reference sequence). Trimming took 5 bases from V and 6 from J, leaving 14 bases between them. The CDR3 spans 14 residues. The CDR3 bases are TGTGCCAGCAGCCCGGAGGGCCGGTCCAATGAGCAGTTCTTC. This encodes CASSPEGRSNEQFF.

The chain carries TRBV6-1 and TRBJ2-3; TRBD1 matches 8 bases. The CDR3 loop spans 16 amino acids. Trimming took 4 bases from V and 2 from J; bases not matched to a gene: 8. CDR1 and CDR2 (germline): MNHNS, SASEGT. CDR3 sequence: CASSGSHRGDTDTQYF. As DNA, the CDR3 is TGTGCCAGCAGTGGCTCGCACAGGGGGGACACAGATACGCAGTATTTT.

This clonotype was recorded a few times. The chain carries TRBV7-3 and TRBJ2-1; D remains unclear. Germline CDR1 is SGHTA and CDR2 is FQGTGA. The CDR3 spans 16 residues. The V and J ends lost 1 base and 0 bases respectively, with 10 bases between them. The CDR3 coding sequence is TGTGCCAGCAGCTTAAACGGCGGTCACTCCTACAATGAGCAGTTCTTC. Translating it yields CASSLNGGHSYNEQFF.

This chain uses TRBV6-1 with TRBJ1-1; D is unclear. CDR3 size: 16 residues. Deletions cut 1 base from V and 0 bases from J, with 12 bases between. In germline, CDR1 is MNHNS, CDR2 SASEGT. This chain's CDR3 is CASSEEEGRLNTEAFF. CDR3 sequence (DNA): TGTGCCAGCAGTGAAGAGGAAGGGAGACTGAACACTGAAGCTTTCTTT.

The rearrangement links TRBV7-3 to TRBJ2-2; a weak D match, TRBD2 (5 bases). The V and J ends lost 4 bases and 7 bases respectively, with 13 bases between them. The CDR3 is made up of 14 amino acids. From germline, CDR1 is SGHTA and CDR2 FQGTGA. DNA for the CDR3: TGTGCCAGCAGCTACCACCCGGGGTTCGGGGAGCTGTTTTTT. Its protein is CASSYHPGFGELFF.

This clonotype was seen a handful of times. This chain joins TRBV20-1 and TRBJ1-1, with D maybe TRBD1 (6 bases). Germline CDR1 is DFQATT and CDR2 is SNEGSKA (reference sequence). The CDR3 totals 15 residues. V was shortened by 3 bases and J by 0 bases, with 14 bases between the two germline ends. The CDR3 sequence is CSASAGAPLNTEAFF. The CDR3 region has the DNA TGCAGTGCTAGCGCAGGGGCCCCTTTGAACACTGAAGCTTTCTTT.

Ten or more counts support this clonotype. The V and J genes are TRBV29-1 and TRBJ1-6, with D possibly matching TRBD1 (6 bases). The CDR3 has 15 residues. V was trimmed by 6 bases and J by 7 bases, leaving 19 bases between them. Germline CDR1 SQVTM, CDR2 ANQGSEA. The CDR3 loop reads CSVQEGGVGNSPLHF. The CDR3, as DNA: TGCAGCGTCCAAGAGGGGGGAGTAGGGAATTCACCCCTCCACTTT.

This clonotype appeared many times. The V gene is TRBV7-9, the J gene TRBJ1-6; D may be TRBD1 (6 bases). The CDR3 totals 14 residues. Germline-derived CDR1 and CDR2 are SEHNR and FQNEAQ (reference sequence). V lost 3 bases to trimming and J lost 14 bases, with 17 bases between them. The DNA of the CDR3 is TGTGCCAGCAGCTTTGAAGGGGGTCAGCGGGCCCTCCACTTT. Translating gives CASSFEGGQRALHF. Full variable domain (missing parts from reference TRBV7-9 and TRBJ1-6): DTGVSQNPRHKITKRGQNVTFRCDPISEHNRLYWYRQTLGQGPEFLTYFQNEAQLEKSRLLSDRFSAERPKGSFSTLEIQRTEQGDSAMYLCASSFEGGQRALHFGNGTRLTVT.

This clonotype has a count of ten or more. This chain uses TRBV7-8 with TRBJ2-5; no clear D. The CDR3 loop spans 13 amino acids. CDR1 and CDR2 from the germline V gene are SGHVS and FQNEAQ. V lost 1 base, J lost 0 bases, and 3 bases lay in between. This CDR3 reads CASSLGYQETQYF. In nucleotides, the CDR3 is TGTGCCAGCAGCTTAGGATACCAAGAGACCCAGTACTTC.

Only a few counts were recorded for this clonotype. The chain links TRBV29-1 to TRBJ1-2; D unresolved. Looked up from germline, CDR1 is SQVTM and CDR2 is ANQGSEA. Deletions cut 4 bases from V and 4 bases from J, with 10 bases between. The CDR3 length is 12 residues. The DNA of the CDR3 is TGCAGCGTTGTAAGGGAGGGCTATGGCTACACCTTC. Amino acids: CSVVREGYGYTF.

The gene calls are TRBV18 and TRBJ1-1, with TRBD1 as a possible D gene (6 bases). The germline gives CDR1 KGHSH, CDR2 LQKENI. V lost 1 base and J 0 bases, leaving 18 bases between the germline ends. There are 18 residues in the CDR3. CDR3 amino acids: CASSPLMLGGHLNTEAFF. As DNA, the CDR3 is TGTGCCAGCTCACCACTGATGTTGGGGGGACATTTGAACACTGAAGCTTTCTTT.

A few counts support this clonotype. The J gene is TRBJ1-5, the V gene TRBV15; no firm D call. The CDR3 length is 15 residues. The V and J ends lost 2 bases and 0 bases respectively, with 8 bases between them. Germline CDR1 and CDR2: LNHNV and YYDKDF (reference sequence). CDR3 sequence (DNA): TGTGCCACCAGCAGAACGGATTATAGCAATCAGCCCCAGCATTTT. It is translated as CATSRTDYSNQPQHF. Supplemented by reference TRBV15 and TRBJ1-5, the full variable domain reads DAMVIQNPRYQVTQFGKPVTLSCSQTLNHNVMYWYQQKSSQAPKLLFHYYDKDFNNEADTPDNFQSRRPNTSFCFLDIRSPGLGDTAMYLCATSRTDYSNQPQHFGDGTRLSIL.